This TCR beta chain was obtained from a study of Graves' ophthalmopathy and Graves' hyperthyroidism (dated by TCRdb to 2016 to 2019). Background for the entire study: Hyperthyroidism was considered stable if no progression to ophthalmopathy occurred within 18 months of follow-up. To tell Graves' ophthalmopathy apart from Graves' hyperthyroidism, and to predict which patients would progress to ophthalmopathy, the study relied on TCR beta repertoire signatures. In total, approximately 130 blood samples were TCR-sequenced: approximately 42 ophthalmopathy, under 80 hyperthyroidism and about 17 hyperthyroidism-to-ophthalmopathy patients. To explore V-J signatures that separate ophthalmopathy from hyperthyroidism, a discovery set of fewer than 110 patients was enrolled, consisting of approximately 45 with ophthalmopathy and 55 to 65 with stable hyperthyroidism. For independent validation, a separate cohort was made up of around 18 hyperthyroidism patients plus 17 patients who later progressed from hyperthyroidism to ophthalmopathy. In about six hyperthyroidism patients, T-cell repertoires of thyroid tissue and blood were compared. Following sampling, methimazole starting at 30 mg daily was administered to hyperthyroidism patients, and high-dose intravenous methylprednisolone was administered to ophthalmopathy patients. What the work shows at the level of the full study, not this receptor alone: In cross-validation, the 13-signature model distinguished ophthalmopathy from stable hyperthyroidism with less than 90% sensitivity and around 84% specificity, while in the test set the corresponding values were roughly 80% and 75%. Most of the expanded thyroid clonotypes with a frequency above 0.001 were also detected in blood, and it was suggested that the thyroid immune response may be reflected by blood repertoires. No statistical method was used to predetermine the sample size, and group allocation was not hidden from the investigators. In validation, the model predicted ophthalmopathy progression with about 71% sensitivity and 72.22% specificity; some 13 predicted patients were CT-confirmed with GO in a median of around 6.5 months.

Hyperthyroidism patients were newly diagnosed, were aged 18 to 65 years, and had a disease duration under 2 months. Patients were excluded if they had other autoimmune diseases, uncontrolled infections, pregnancy or lactation. Clinical symptoms, serum thyroxine, TRAb, thyroid ultrasound and orbital computed tomography were used for diagnosis. Total RNA was extracted with Trizol reagent and quality-checked on an Agilent 2100 Bioanalyzer. In this sample, this clonotype turned up many times. The clone's antigen remains unknown. The record has no base qualities; no much larger clone is one base away. For repertoire sequencing, the TCR beta CDR3 regions were amplified from RNA transcripts. The first round was an RT-PCR using HTBI primers with the Qiagen OneStep RT-PCR kit, and this first round was followed by a second-round multiplex PCR, then size selection and purification. Sequencing of the libraries was carried out on an Illumina HiSeq2000 in paired-end mode with 100 bp reads. For the original study's pipeline: SOAPnuke was used to process the reads, removing any read that contained adapters or uncalled bases, had a mean Phred below 15, or lacked an exact match to the constant primer or identifier. High-quality paired reads were merged with COPE v1.2.5. Unique nucleotide sequences were defined as clonotypes and aligned to IMGT TRB V, D and J references using MiTCR v1.1. Only V-J combinations with frequency above 0.0001 were analysed, covering approximately 99% of repertoires. For each V-J combination, a TCR clonal expansion and chaos score was defined as F50 clonal expansion divided by the chaos observed in the TCRdist matrix. Welch's t-statistics and random forest were used to narrow the features down to about twelve V-J combinations, which were then fed into a naive Bayes classifier. The similarity between thyroid and blood repertoires was quantified using the Morisita-Horn index. TCRdb reworked the public reads: Q25 trimming with fastp, MiXCR clone assembly, productive beta chains retained. Every entry covers one CDR3 protein and lists the most common genes and DNA from its rows. TCRdb, rather than the study authors, made the V and J calls. The sample data list some 1.1 million distinct CDR3 sequences, and about 40% of these were observed just once. 11% of the sample comes from the top ten.

The CDR3 goes from the cysteine to the phenylalanine over 15 residues. The DNA shown is the 45-base CDR3, in frame from base 1. CDR1 and CDR2, per the germline V gene (reference sequence), are DFQATT and SNEGSKA. Trimming leaves V shorter by 6 bases and J shorter by 5 bases, with the junction holding 14 bases beyond the gene matches. Rearrangement joined TRBV20-1 to TRBJ2-7, and 9 junctional nucleotides match TRBD2. The sequenced material came from peripheral blood or thyroid tissue (not recorded which). The clonotype originates from an adult man with Graves' hyperthyroidism. The CDR3 protein is CSAPRGVVAGDEQYF. At the DNA level, the sequence is TGCAGTGCCCCTCGTGGTGTGGTAGCGGGGGACGAGCAGTACTTC.